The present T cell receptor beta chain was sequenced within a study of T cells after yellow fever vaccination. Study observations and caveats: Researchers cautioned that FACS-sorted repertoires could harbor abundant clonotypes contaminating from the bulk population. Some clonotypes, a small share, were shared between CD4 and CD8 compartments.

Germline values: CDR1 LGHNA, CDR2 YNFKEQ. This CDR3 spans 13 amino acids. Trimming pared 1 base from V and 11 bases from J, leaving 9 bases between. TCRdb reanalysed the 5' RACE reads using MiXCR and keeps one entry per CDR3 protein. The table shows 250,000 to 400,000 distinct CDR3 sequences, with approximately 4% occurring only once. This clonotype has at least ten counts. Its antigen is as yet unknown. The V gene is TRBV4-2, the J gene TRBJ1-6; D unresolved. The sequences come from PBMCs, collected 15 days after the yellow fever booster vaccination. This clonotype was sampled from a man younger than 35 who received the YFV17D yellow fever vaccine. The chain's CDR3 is CASSQVAGAPLHF. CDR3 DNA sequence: TGTGCCAGCAGCCAAGTAGCCGGGGCACCCCTCCACTTT.